This T cell receptor beta chain derives from a study of blood T cell repertoires in COVID-19. The overall study: PBMCs, B-cell-depleted T cells, or T cells were the source of the cDNA or gDNA that made up the material.

The method was immunoSEQ multiplex PCR; TCRdb's version includes in-frame clones alone and lacks a portion of them. This sample carries approximately 450,000 clones, approximately 90% of them seen once, and the ten largest clones take 1% to 1.3%. Germline CDR1 and CDR2: LNHDA and SQIVND (reference sequence). This CDR3 is 13 amino acids long. Trimming shortened V by 8 bases and J by 4 bases, and 12 bases separated the two germline ends. The sequence was obtained from a man aged 25 to 40 who had recovered from COVID-19. Sequencing was done on a sample of PBMCs or T cells enriched from blood (not recorded which). V is TRBV19 and J is TRBJ1-5; D possibly corresponds to TRBD1 (6 bases). In DNA form, the CDR3 reads TGTGCCAGTGCACAGGGAATTAATCAGCCCCAGCATTTT. Translated, it gives CASAQGINQPQHF. Full variable domain (missing parts from reference TRBV19 and TRBJ1-5): DGGITQSPKYLFRKEGQNVTLSCEQNLNHDAMYWYRQDPGQGLRLIYYSQIVNDFQKGDIAEGYSVSREKKESFPLTVTSAQKNPTAFYLCASAQGINQPQHFGDGTRLSIL.